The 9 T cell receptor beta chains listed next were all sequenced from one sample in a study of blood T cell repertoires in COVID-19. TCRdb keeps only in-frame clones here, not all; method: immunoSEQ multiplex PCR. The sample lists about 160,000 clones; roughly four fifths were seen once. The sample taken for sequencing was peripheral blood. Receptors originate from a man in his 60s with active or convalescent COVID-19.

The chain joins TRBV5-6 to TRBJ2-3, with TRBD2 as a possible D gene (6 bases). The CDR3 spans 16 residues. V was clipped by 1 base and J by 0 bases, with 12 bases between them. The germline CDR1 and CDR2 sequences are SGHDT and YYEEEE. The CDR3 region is CASSLLPGASTDTQYF. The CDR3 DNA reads TGTGCCAGCAGCTTGCTACCGGGAGCTAGCACAGATACGCAGTATTTT.

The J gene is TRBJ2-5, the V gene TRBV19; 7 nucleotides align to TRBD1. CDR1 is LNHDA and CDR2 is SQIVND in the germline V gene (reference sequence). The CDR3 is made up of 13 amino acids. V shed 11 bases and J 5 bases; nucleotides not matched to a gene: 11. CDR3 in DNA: TGTGCCGCCCACAGGGGATCGGGGGAGACCCAGTACTTC. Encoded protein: CAAHRGSGETQYF.

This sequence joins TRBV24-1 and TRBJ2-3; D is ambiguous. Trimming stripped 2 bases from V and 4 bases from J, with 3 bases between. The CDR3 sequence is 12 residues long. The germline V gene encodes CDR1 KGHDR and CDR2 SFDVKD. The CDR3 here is CATSDSSDTQYF. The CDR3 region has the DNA TGTGCCACCAGTGATTCCTCAGATACGCAGTATTTT.

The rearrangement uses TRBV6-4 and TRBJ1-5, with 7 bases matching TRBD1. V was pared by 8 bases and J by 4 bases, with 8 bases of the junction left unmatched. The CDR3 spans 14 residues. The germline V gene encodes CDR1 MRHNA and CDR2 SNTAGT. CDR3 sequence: CASGGQTGNQPQHF. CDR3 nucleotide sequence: TGTGCCAGCGGCGGACAGACAGGGAATCAGCCCCAGCATTTT.

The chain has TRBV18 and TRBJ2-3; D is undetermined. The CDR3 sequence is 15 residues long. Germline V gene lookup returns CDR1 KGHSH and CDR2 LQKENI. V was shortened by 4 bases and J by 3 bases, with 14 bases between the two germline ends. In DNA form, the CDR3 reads TGTGCCAGCTCACGCGAGGCCGGAACAACAGATACGCAGTATTTT. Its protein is CASSREAGTTDTQYF.

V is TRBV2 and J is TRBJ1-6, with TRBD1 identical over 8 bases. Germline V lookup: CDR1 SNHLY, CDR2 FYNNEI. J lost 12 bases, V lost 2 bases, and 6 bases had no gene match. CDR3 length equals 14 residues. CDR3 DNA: TGTGCCAGCAGTGAACTAGGGACAGGAGGACCCCTCCACTTT. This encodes CASSELGTGGPLHF.

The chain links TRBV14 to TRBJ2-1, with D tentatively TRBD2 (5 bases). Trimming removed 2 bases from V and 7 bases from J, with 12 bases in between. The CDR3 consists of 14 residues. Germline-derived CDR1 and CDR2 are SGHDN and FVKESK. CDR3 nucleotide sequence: TGTGCCAGCAGCCAACGAGGGCCCCTAAATGAGCAGTTCTTC. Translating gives CASSQRGPLNEQFF.

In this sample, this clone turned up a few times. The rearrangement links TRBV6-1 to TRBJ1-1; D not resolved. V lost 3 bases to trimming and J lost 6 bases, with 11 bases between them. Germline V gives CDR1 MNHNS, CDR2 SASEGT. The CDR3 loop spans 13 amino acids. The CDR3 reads CASSDRTAPEAFF. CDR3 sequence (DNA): TGTGCCAGCAGTGATCGAACAGCACCTGAAGCTTTCTTT.

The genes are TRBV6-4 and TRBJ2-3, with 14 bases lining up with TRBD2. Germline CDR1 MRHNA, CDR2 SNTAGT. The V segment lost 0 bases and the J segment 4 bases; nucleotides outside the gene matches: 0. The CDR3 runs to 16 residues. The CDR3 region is CASSDSTSGGADTQYF. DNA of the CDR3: TGTGCCAGCAGTGACTCGACTAGCGGGGGGGCAGATACGCAGTATTTT.